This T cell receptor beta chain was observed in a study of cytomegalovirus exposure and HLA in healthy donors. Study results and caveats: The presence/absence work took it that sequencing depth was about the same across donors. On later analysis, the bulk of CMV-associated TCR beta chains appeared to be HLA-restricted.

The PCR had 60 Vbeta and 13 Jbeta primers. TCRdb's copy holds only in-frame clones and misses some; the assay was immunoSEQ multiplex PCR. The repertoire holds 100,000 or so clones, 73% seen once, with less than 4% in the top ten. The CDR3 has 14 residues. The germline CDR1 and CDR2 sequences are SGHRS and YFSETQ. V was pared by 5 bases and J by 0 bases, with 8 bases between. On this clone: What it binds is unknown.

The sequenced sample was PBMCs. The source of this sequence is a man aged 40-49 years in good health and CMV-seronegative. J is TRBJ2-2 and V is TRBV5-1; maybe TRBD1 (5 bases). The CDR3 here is CASRQAPNTGELFF. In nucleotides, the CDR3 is TGCGCCAGCAGACAGGCTCCGAACACCGGGGAGCTGTTTTTT.